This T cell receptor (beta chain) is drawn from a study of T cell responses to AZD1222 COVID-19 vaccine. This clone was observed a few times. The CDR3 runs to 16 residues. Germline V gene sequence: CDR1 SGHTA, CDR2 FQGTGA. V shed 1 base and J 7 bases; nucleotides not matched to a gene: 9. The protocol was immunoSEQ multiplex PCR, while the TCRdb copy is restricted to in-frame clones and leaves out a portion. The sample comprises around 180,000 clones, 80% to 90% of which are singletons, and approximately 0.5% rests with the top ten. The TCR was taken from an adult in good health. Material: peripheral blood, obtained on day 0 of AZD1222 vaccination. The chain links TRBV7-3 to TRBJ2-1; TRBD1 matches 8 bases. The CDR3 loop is CASSLSGGQGRNEQFF. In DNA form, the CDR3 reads TGTGCCAGCAGCTTAAGCGGAGGACAGGGAAGAAATGAGCAGTTCTTC.